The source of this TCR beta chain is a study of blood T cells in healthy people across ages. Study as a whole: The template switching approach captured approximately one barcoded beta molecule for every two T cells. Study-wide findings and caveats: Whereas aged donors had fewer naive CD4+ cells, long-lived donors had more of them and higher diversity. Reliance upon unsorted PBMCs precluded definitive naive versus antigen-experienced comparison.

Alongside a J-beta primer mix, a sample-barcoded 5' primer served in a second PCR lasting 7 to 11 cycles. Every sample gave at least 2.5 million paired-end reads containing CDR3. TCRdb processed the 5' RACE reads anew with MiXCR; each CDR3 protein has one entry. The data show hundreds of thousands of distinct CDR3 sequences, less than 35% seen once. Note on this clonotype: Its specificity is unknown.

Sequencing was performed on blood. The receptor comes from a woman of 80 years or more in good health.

The CDR3 spells CSVGDSHNEKLFF. The DNA of the CDR3 is TGCAGCGTTGGGGACAGCCATAATGAAAAACTGTTTTTT. The chain combines TRBV29-1 with TRBJ1-4; 7 bases line up with TRBD1. Germline V gives CDR1 SQVTM, CDR2 ANQGSEA. The CDR3 consists of 13 residues. The J segment lost 4 bases and the V segment lost 4 bases, leaving 3 bases of the junction unmatched.